This TCR beta chain was sequenced during a study of blood T cell repertoires in COVID-19. The CDR3 length is 17 residues. With V trimmed by 5 bases and J by 1 base, 10 bases remained unmatched. Germline lookup yields CDR1 MGHRA and CDR2 YSYEKL. This clone was detected a few times. The assay was immunoSEQ multiplex PCR, and TCRdb's table has in-frame clones only and misses some. The sample lists tens of thousands of clones, over 55% seen once, with 4.5% to 5% in the top ten. The sample consisted of peripheral blood. The chain carries TRBV4-1 and TRBJ2-2, with 7 bases lining up with TRBD1. This clonotype was obtained from a woman between 70 and 85 years old with COVID-19, enrolled during active disease. The CDR3 protein is CASSSPQTGLNTGELFF. CDR3 DNA sequence: TGCGCCAGCAGCAGCCCACAGACAGGGTTGAACACCGGGGAGCTGTTTTTT.